A selection of T cell receptor beta chains follows, all from one sample in a study of OX40 agonist ivuxolimab in advanced cancers. Sequenced by immunoSEQ multiplex PCR; TCRdb stores in-frame clones only, minus some. The sample lists around 37,000 clones; roughly 81% were seen once. Sequenced here: CD4+ or CD8+ T cells sorted from blood, sampled in a trial of the OX40 agonist ivuxolimab. The source is an adult with an advanced solid tumor such as melanoma, head and neck, liver or kidney cancer. Both conserved end residues are part of each CDR3. Fields, in order: CDR3 protein, CDR3 DNA, V gene, J gene, clone size, D gene. D genes are given only for firm matches. Clone sizes are given selectively: once, few, many, or a class where the clone is expanded.

CASSFGQGGEQFF	TGTGCCAGCAGCTTTGGACAGGGGGGCGAGCAGTTCTTC	TRBV7-2	TRBJ2-1	NA	TRBD1
CASSRGQGVTYEQYF	TGTGCCAGCAGCCGTGGACAGGGAGTAACGTACGAGCAGTACTTC	TRBV6-5	TRBJ2-7	NA	TRBD1
CASSTFGDSGNTIYF	TGTGCCAGCAGTACATTTGGGGATTCTGGAAACACCATATATTTT	TRBV28	TRBJ1-3	NA	NA
CASSDRGVGFTGANVLTF	TGTGCCAGTAGCGACAGGGGCGTGGGGTTTACTGGGGCCAACGTCCTGACTTTC	TRBV19	TRBJ2-6	NA	TRBD1
CASRTDRGGDTQYF	TGTGCCAGCAGAACGGACAGGGGCGGGGATACGCAGTATTTT	TRBV6-1	TRBJ2-3	NA	TRBD1
CASRILGRWGEQYF	TGTGCCAGCAGAATCTTGGGACGATGGGGGGAGCAGTACTTC	TRBV28	TRBJ2-7	NA	NA
CASSVTETGELFF	TGTGCCAGCAGTGTAACTGAGACCGGGGAGCTGTTTTTT	TRBV6-1	TRBJ2-2	few	NA
CASSYRAWNTEAFF	TGTGCCAGCAGCTATAGGGCTTGGAACACTGAAGCTTTCTTT	TRBV5-5	TRBJ1-1	NA	NA
CASSLDSSVSNQPQHF	TGTGCCAGCAGCTTGGACAGTTCCGTTAGCAATCAGCCCCAGCATTTT	TRBV5-5	TRBJ1-5	NA	NA
CASSIEKGLAGVGTDTQYF	TGTGCCAGTAGTATAGAGAAGGGACTAGCGGGAGTTGGCACAGATACGCAGTATTTT	TRBV19	TRBJ2-3	NA	TRBD2
CASSSELYGYTF	TGTGCCAGCAGCTCCGAGCTCTACGGCTACACCTTC	TRBV5-4	TRBJ1-2	once	NA
CASSNRVGELFF	TGTGCCAGCAGTAACAGGGTTGGGGAGCTGTTTTTT	TRBV2	TRBJ2-2	few	NA
CASSPRGRADLNEKLFF	TGTGCCAGCTCACCACGAGGGCGGGCCGATCTCAATGAAAAACTGTTTTTT	TRBV18	TRBJ1-4	NA	NA
CASSTRDRWDNEQFF	TGTGCCAGCAGTACACGGGACAGATGGGACAATGAGCAGTTCTTC	TRBV28	TRBJ2-1	NA	TRBD1
CASSDSEGGSGRGSQHF	TGTGCCAGCAGTGACTCGGAGGGAGGGAGTGGTCGCGGGTCCCAGCATTTT	TRBV6-4	TRBJ1-5	medium-sized	NA
CASRYRTGFGEQFF	TGTGCCAGTCGATATCGGACAGGGTTCGGTGAGCAGTTCTTC	TRBV19	TRBJ2-1	NA	TRBD1
CASSPKGENTEAFF	TGTGCCAGCTCGCCGAAGGGGGAGAACACTGAAGCTTTCTTT	TRBV18	TRBJ1-1	NA	NA
CAWSVHQGQPQHF	TGTGCCTGGAGTGTACACCAGGGCCAGCCCCAGCATTTT	TRBV30	TRBJ1-5	NA	NA
CASSLEGQGWAYNGYTF	TGCGCCAGCAGCTTGGAAGGACAGGGTTGGGCTTATAATGGCTACACCTTC	TRBV5-1	TRBJ1-2	once	TRBD1
CASSWYRENTQYF	TGTGCCAGCAGCTGGTACAGGGAGAATACGCAGTATTTT	TRBV7-9	TRBJ2-3	few	NA
CASGLDRVGETQYF	TGTGCCAGCGGCCTGGACAGGGTGGGGGAGACCCAGTACTTC	TRBV6-1	TRBJ2-5	NA	TRBD1
CASSFIGEQYF	TGTGCCAGCAGTTTTATTGGCGAGCAGTACTTC	TRBV6-5	TRBJ2-7	NA	NA
CASSLVRSTDTQYF	TGCGCCAGCAGCTTGGTGCGGAGCACAGATACGCAGTATTTT	TRBV5-1	TRBJ2-3	NA	NA
CASSLFRDREQFF	TGCGCCAGCAGCTTGTTTCGAGACCGGGAGCAGTTCTTC	TRBV5-1	TRBJ2-1	NA	NA
CAISDEAPDTQYF	TGTGCCATCAGTGATGAAGCGCCGGATACGCAGTATTTT	TRBV10-3	TRBJ2-3	NA	NA
CASRTNGFYEQYF	TGTGCCAGCAGGACAAACGGCTTCTACGAGCAGTACTTC	TRBV6-5	TRBJ2-7	NA	NA
CSAITVNEQFF	TGCAGTGCCATAACGGTCAATGAGCAGTTCTTC	TRBV20-1	TRBJ2-1	once	NA
CASSYGIGGYNEQFF	TGTGCCAGCAGTTACGGGATCGGCGGCTACAATGAGCAGTTCTTC	TRBV6-5	TRBJ2-1	NA	NA
CASSSSDGIGAQHF	TGTGCCAGCAGTTCCTCGGACGGAATCGGAGCCCAGCATTTT	TRBV28	TRBJ1-5	NA	NA
CASSLRGRADFGGELFF	TGTGCCAGCAGCTTAAGGGGGCGGGCAGATTTCGGCGGGGAGCTGTTTTTT	TRBV7-3	TRBJ2-2	NA	NA
CASTRTGQGGGYTF	TGTGCCAGCACCCGCACGGGACAGGGAGGAGGCTACACCTTC	TRBV7-9	TRBJ1-2	NA	TRBD1
CASSSRSPTEAYEQYF	TGTGCCAGCAGTTCCCGTTCCCCAACGGAGGCCTACGAGCAGTACTTC	TRBV28	TRBJ2-7	few	NA
CASSFHGTGGRDRASSGANVLTF	TGTGCCAGCAGTTTCCATGGGACCGGGGGGCGGGACCGAGCATCCTCTGGGGCCAACGTCCTGACTTTC	TRBV28	TRBJ2-6	once	NA
CASSAGTGRGETQYF	TGCGCCAGCAGCGCCGGGACAGGGCGGGGAGAGACCCAGTACTTC	TRBV5-1	TRBJ2-5	NA	TRBD1
CASSSRSSYEQYF	TGTGCCAGCAGCTCGAGGAGCTCCTACGAGCAGTACTTC	TRBV11-1	TRBJ2-7	NA	NA
CASSLGTGLNTEAFF	TGCGCCAGCAGCTTGGGGACAGGACTAAACACTGAAGCTTTCTTT	TRBV5-1	TRBJ1-1	NA	TRBD1
CASSSLGRVQETQYF	TGTGCCAGCAGCTCCCTAGGGCGGGTCCAAGAGACCCAGTACTTC	TRBV5-6	TRBJ2-5	NA	NA
CASSFVCRGSGRSDTQYF	TGTGCCAGCAGCTTTGTTTGTCGTGGTAGCGGGAGGTCAGATACGCAGTATTTT	TRBV12-1	TRBJ2-3	NA	NA
CASSQVGTVDEKLFF	TGCGCCAGCAGCCAAGTAGGCACGGTTGATGAAAAACTGTTTTTT	TRBV4-3	TRBJ1-4	NA	NA
CASSLVGGPNTEAFF	TGCGCCAGCAGCTTGGTGGGGGGGCCCAACACTGAAGCTTTCTTT	TRBV5-1	TRBJ1-1	NA	NA
CASSQRGQISNQPQHF	TGTGCCAGCAGTCAAAGGGGACAGATTAGCAATCAGCCCCAGCATTTT	TRBV28	TRBJ1-5	NA	TRBD1
CSVVTDTQYF	TGCAGCGTTGTCACAGATACGCAGTATTTT	TRBV29-1	TRBJ2-3	NA	NA
CASSFGVSGEQYF	TGCGCCAGCAGCTTCGGGGTCTCAGGCGAGCAGTACTTC	TRBV5-1	TRBJ2-7	NA	NA
CASSFGNEQFF	TGTGCCAGCAGCTTTGGCAATGAGCAGTTCTTC	TRBV5-6	TRBJ2-1	NA	NA
CASTPGPGQGASEQYF	TGTGCCAGTACCCCGGGGCCGGGACAGGGGGCATCGGAGCAGTACTTC	TRBV19	TRBJ2-7	medium-sized	TRBD1
CASKTDTQYF	TGTGCCAGCAAAACAGATACGCAGTATTTT	TRBV6-6	TRBJ2-3	NA	NA
CASKPPGANVLTF	TGTGCCAGTAAGCCACCTGGGGCCAACGTCCTGACTTTC	TRBV19	TRBJ2-6	NA	NA
CASSLALTRAGNTIYF	TGTGCCAGCAGCTTAGCGCTAACCCGGGCTGGAAACACCATATATTTT	TRBV7-8	TRBJ1-3	NA	NA
CASSLGQGALEQYF	TGTGCCAGCAGTTTGGGACAGGGGGCTCTCGAGCAGTACTTC	TRBV6-5	TRBJ2-7	once	TRBD1